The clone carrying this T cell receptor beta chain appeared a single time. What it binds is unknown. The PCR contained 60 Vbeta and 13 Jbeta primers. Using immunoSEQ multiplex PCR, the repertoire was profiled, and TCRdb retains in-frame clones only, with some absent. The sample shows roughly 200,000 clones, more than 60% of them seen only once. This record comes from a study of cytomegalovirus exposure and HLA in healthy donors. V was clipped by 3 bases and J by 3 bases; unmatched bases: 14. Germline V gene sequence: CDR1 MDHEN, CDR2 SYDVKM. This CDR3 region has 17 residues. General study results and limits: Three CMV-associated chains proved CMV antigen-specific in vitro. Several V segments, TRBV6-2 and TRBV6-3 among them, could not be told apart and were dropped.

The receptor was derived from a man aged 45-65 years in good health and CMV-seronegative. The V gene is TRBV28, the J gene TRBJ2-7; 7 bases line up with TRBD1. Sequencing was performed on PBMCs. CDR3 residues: CASSFSLGTATNYEQYF. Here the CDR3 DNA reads TGTGCCAGCAGTTTTTCTCTCGGGACAGCCACCAACTACGAGCAGTACTTC.